This entry lists 26 T cell receptor beta chains sequenced from one sample in a study of blood T cells in healthy people across ages. Primers used in a second PCR of roughly 7 to 11 cycles were a sample-barcoded 5' primer and a J-beta primer mix. TCRdb called the 5' RACE reads again in MiXCR, with one record for every CDR3 protein. The profile shows some 860,000 distinct CDR3 sequences, 56% of them singletons. The specimen sequenced was blood. The receptors derive from a man aged 35 to 55 in good health.

The V call is TRBV5-6, the J call TRBJ2-7; D ambiguous. CDR3 length: 13 amino acids. Germline V gene lookup returns CDR1 SGHDT and CDR2 YYEEEE. V was clipped by 0 bases and J by 6 bases, with 10 bases between them. The CDR3 protein is CASSLVAEAEQYF. The CDR3 DNA follows: TGTGCCAGCAGCTTGGTTGCAGAAGCCGAGCAGTACTTC.

With respect to this clonotype: One end of the junction is discordant with germline, which a read error may explain. The chain employs TRBV5-4 and TRBJ1-2; D is possibly TRBD1 (6 bases). The germline CDR1 and CDR2 sequences are SGHNT and YYREEE (reference sequence). The CDR3 is 16 amino acids. The CDR3 loop reads CAGSPTRDIANYGYTF. The CDR3, as DNA: TGTGCCGGCAGCCCTACCAGGGACATCGCTAACTATGGCTACACCTTC.

This clonotype was seen ten or more times. The chain links TRBV7-9 to TRBJ2-5; perhaps TRBD1 as D (6 bases). This CDR3 spans 12 amino acids. Looked up from germline, CDR1 is SEHNR and CDR2 is FQNEAQ (reference sequence). The V end lost 4 bases, the J end lost 3 bases, and 6 bases lay between the germline ends. CDR3 bases: TGTGCCAGCAGCTCAGGGGAAGAGACCCAGTACTTC. Translation: CASSSGEETQYF.

This clonotype was observed a few times. The CDR3 is CSARDRGWNYEQYF. The CDR3 region has the DNA TGCAGTGCTAGAGATAGGGGGTGGAACTACGAGCAGTACTTC. This chain uses TRBV20-1 with TRBJ2-7; D perhaps matches TRBD1 (6 bases). V shed 0 bases and J shed 3 bases, with 12 bases lying between them. The CDR3 is 14 amino acids. Germline assignment: CDR1 DFQATT and CDR2 SNEGSKA (reference sequence).

The chain couples TRBV5-1 to TRBJ2-1; TRBD2 might be the D (6 bases). CDR1 is SGHRS and CDR2 is YFSETQ in the germline V gene. Trimming took off 4 bases at V and 3 bases at J, with 17 bases between the two ends. There are 16 residues in the CDR3. The CDR3 protein is CASSPLAGTLYNEQFF. For the CDR3, the DNA is TGCGCCAGCAGCCCGCTAGCCGGGACTCTCTACAATGAGCAGTTCTTC.

The V and J genes are TRBV5-1 and TRBJ1-2; 7 bases line up with TRBD1. In germline, CDR1 is SGHRS, CDR2 YFSETQ. With 5 bases clipped from V and 1 base from J, the junction kept 8 bases outside the gene matches. The CDR3 totals 15 residues. DNA of the CDR3: TGCGCCAGCAGACCCGACAGGGAAATTAACTATGGCTACACCTTC. This translates into CASRPDREINYGYTF.

The table lists this clonotype with a few counts. This chain uses TRBV29-1 with TRBJ2-4, with 7 bases identical to TRBD1. Matching the DNA end better, TRBJ2-5 makes the J call doubtful. The CDR3 length is 14 residues. CDR1 SQVTM and CDR2 ANQGSEA come from the germline V gene. The CDR3 nucleotides read TGCAGCGGGACCGGGACAGACACGAGGGGGACCCAGTACTTC. It yields the protein CSGTGTDTRGTQYF.

The chain joins TRBV9 to TRBJ2-1; 10 nucleotides match TRBD2. Trimming at V came to 4 bases and at J to 8 bases, leaving 18 bases not matched to a gene. Germline V gene sequence: CDR1 SGDLS, CDR2 YYNGEE. The CDR3 spans 18 residues. The CDR3: CASSPLHVGLAGVHEQFF. CDR3 nucleotide sequence: TGTGCCAGCAGCCCTCTGCACGTCGGGCTAGCGGGAGTACATGAGCAGTTCTTC.

The chain combines TRBV15 with TRBJ2-7; D not certain. The CDR3 spans 17 residues. V was shortened by 0 bases and J by 3 bases, with 18 bases between the two germline ends. CDR1 and CDR2 from the germline V gene are LNHNV and YYDKDF (reference sequence). CDR3 DNA sequence: TGTGCCACCAGCAGAGATTGGCTTGAGGCTGGCAACTACGAGCAGTACTTC. This sequence encodes CATSRDWLEAGNYEQYF.

V usage is TRBV5-6 and J usage is TRBJ2-1, with a weak D call TRBD2 (5 bases). CDR1 SGHDT and CDR2 YYEEEE come from the germline V gene. With 4 bases removed from V and 4 bases from J, the gap between germline ends came to 18 bases. The CDR3 is 16 residues long. In DNA form, the CDR3 reads TGTGCCAGCAGCGTCGGGGTTGGTCCCTCATACAATGAGCAGTTCTTC. Translation gives CASSVGVGPSYNEQFF.

The rearrangement joins TRBV29-1 to TRBJ2-1, with 7 nucleotides matching TRBD1. Germline CDR1 is SQVTM and CDR2 is ANQGSEA. Germline trimming cut 7 bases from V and 2 bases from J; bases unmatched to any gene: 14. CDR3 length equals 16 residues. The CDR3 is CSAVLGQSSPYNEQFF. CDR3 nucleotides: TGCAGCGCTGTACTGGGACAGAGTTCACCCTACAATGAGCAGTTCTTC.

V usage is TRBV28 and J usage is TRBJ1-2; 7 bases map to TRBD1. The J segment lost 8 bases and the V segment lost 3 bases, leaving 9 bases of the junction unmatched. Germline CDR1 MDHEN, CDR2 SYDVKM. The CDR3 consists of 14 residues. CDR3 amino acids: CASSFRGGEEGYTF. DNA of the CDR3: TGTGCCAGCAGTTTCCGAGGGGGCGAGGAGGGCTACACCTTC.

The chain combines TRBV3-1 with TRBJ2-3; D may correspond to TRBD1 or TRBD2 (6 bases each). The CDR3 loop spans 16 amino acids. Trimming left V 1 base short and J 1 base short, with 12 bases between. The germline gives CDR1 LGHDT, CDR2 YNNKEL (reference sequence). CDR3 coding DNA: TGTGCCAGCAGCCAAGGGGGGGCGATTGGCACAGATACGCAGTATTTT. Amino acid sequence: CASSQGGAIGTDTQYF.

This clonotype was seen a single time. The V gene is TRBV3-1, the J gene TRBJ2-5; 7 nucleotides line up with TRBD1. J gave up 4 bases and V 4 bases, and 6 bases lay outside the gene matches. This CDR3 contains 14 residues. CDR1 and CDR2 (germline): LGHDT, YNNKEL (reference sequence). CDR3 bases: TGTGCCAGCAGCCCGCGACAGGGTTCAGAGACCCAGTACTTC. Protein sequence: CASSPRQGSETQYF.

This clonotype was counted only a few times. The rearrangement uses TRBV29-1 and TRBJ2-3, with TRBD1 matching 7 bases. This CDR3 spans 15 amino acids. Germline trimming cut 7 bases from V and 7 bases from J; bases unmatched to any gene: 17. The germline V gene has CDR1 SQVTM and CDR2 ANQGSEA. The DNA for the CDR3 is TGCAGCGGTTGTCAACAGGGGCTCCCCCGGTATACGCAGTATTTT. This encodes CSGCQQGLPRYTQYF.

This clonotype was observed a single time. The chain carries TRBV5-4 and TRBJ2-7, with 11 bases that match TRBD2. The CDR3 is 18 amino acids. Germline loops: CDR1 SGHNT, CDR2 YYREEE (reference sequence). The junction had 14 bases not matched to a gene; V was cut back by 4 bases and J by 2 bases. CDR3 in amino acids: CASSQGGTSGEWPYEQYF. The CDR3 nucleotides are TGTGCCAGCAGCCAGGGGGGGACTAGCGGAGAGTGGCCCTACGAGCAGTACTTC.

A few counts support this clonotype. This chain connects TRBV7-2 to TRBJ2-3; 13 bases map to TRBD2. The CDR3 is 15 amino acids. In germline, CDR1 is SGHTA, CDR2 FQGNSA. The junction had 5 bases not matched to a gene; V was cut back by 5 bases and J by 6 bases. CDR3 nucleotide sequence: TGTGCCAGCAGCCAACTAGCGGGAGGGGTCGATACGCAGTATTTT. Protein: CASSQLAGGVDTQYF.

The chain carries TRBV29-1 and TRBJ1-1; TRBD1 matches 8 bases. Trimming took 6 bases from V and 3 from J; bases not matched to a gene: 9. The CDR3 runs to 14 residues. Germline V gene lookup returns CDR1 SQVTM and CDR2 ANQGSEA. The CDR3 DNA sequence: TGCAGCGTGCGACAGGGGAATACAGACACTGAAGCTTTCTTT. Translating it yields CSVRQGNTDTEAFF.

This clonotype was recorded at least ten times. The V gene is TRBV5-1, the J gene TRBJ2-5, with a tentative D call TRBD2 (5 bases). The CDR3 contains 13 residues. Per germline, CDR1 SGHRS and CDR2 YFSETQ. Trimming pared 2 bases from V and 2 bases from J, leaving 7 bases between. The CDR3 DNA follows: TGCGCCAGCAGCTTAAGCGGTCAAGAGACCCAGTACTTC. Protein product: CASSLSGQETQYF.

This rearrangement joins TRBV4-2 to TRBJ1-5, with a weak D call TRBD1 (5 bases). Germline CDR1 reads LGHNA; CDR2 reads YNFKEQ. V lost 0 bases and J lost 4, with 13 bases in between. The CDR3 length is 16 residues. The CDR3 is CASSQEATGGNQPQHF. The CDR3 coding sequence is TGTGCCAGCAGCCAAGAAGCGACCGGGGGGAATCAGCCCCAGCATTTT.

The J gene is TRBJ2-7, the V gene TRBV11-2, with 7 bases aligning to TRBD1. Unmatched junction bases numbered 12, after V lost 2 bases and J lost 5 bases. The CDR3 runs to 16 residues. Germline V gene sequence: CDR1 SGHAT, CDR2 FQNNGV. CDR3 amino acids: CASSLNGQVVGDEQYF. CDR3 DNA: TGTGCCAGCAGCTTAAATGGACAGGTCGTGGGGGACGAGCAGTACTTC.

The chain carries TRBV4-3 and TRBJ2-3, with D unclear. V gave up 0 bases and J gave up 3 bases, with 16 bases separating them. Per the germline V gene, CDR1 is LGHNA and CDR2 is YSLEER. The CDR3 runs to 17 residues. CDR3 protein: CASSQDEGSLVTDTQYF. DNA of the CDR3: TGCGCCAGCAGCCAAGATGAAGGGTCGTTAGTAACAGATACGCAGTATTTT.

This clonotype turned up a few times. The V and J genes are TRBV7-2 and TRBJ2-1; D is perhaps TRBD2 (6 bases). The CDR3 runs to 13 residues. Looked up from germline, CDR1 is SGHTA and CDR2 is FQGNSA. The V end was cut by 4 bases, the J end by 8 bases, with 12 bases between. The CDR3 here is CASSSAGGYEQFF. For the CDR3, the DNA is TGTGCCAGCAGCTCCGCTGGGGGGTATGAGCAGTTCTTC.

The V gene is TRBV12-3 or TRBV12-4, the J gene TRBJ2-6; D is undetermined. This CDR3 has 18 residues. V was pared by 7 bases and J by 0 bases, with 19 bases between. CDR3: CASTRRSLLISGANVLTF. Here the CDR3 DNA reads TGTGCCAGCACCCGTCGGTCTCTCCTGATCTCTGGGGCCAACGTCCTGACTTTC.

The chain recombines TRBV2 with TRBJ2-2; 7 bases fit TRBD2. Germline loops: CDR1 SNHLY, CDR2 FYNNEI. V dropped 6 bases and J dropped 5; count of bases not matched to a gene: 9. The CDR3 length is 15 residues. CDR3 loop: CASRVGLAETGELFF. CDR3 nucleotide sequence: TGTGCCAGCAGGGTTGGTCTAGCGGAAACCGGGGAGCTGTTTTTT.

This clonotype turned up a few times. The rearrangement links TRBV9 to TRBJ2-5; TRBD2 matches at 12 bases. Germline assignment: CDR1 SGDLS and CDR2 YYNGEE. The J segment lost 11 bases and the V segment lost 0 bases, leaving 8 bases of the junction unmatched. The CDR3 is 15 amino acids. Here the CDR3 reads CASSVGLAGVGEQYF. As DNA, the CDR3 is TGTGCCAGCAGCGTAGGACTAGCGGGAGTCGGGGAGCAGTACTTC.